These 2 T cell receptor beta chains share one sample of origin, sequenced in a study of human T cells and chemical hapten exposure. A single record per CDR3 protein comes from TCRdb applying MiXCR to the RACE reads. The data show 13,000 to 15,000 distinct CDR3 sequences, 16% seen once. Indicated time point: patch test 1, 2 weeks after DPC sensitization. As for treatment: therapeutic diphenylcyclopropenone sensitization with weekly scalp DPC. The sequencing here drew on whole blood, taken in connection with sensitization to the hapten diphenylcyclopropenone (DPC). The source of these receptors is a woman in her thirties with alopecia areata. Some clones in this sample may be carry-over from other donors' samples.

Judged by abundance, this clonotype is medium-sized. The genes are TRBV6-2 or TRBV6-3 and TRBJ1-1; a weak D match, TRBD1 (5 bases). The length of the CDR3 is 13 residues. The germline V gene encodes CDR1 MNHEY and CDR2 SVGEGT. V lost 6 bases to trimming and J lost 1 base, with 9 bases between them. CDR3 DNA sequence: TGTGCCAGCAGACTCCAGGGGAACACTGAAGCTTTCTTT. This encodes CASRLQGNTEAFF.

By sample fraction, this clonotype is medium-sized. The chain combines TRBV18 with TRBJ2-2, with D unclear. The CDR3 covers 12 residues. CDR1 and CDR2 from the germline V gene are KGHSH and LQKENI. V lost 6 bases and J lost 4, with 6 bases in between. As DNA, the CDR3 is TGTGCCAGCTCGCCGAGCACCGGGGAGCTGTTTTTT. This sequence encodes CASSPSTGELFF. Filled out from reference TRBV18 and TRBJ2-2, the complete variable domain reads NAGVMQNPRHLVRRRGQEARLRCSPMKGHSHVYWYRQLPEEGLKFMVYLQKENIIDESGMPKERFSAEFPKEGPSILRIQQVVRGDSAAYFCASSPSTGELFFGEGSRLTVL.